Reported below is one TCR beta chain. Its antigen is unidentified. The junction shows a germline mismatch at one end, possibly a read error. 60 Vbeta and 13 Jbeta primers were used in PCR. Authors' analysis steps: In a later analysis, of 80 million or so unique beta chains, some 10 million appeared in at least two donors. Sequencing was performed with immunoSEQ multiplex PCR; in TCRdb, only in-frame clones are kept and a portion is missing. V, J and clone size were drawn from that table, and D and trimming were deduced from the DNA. The repertoire consists of about 130,000 clones, with 82% occurring once and the leading ten covering 8.1%. The sample comes from a study of cytomegalovirus exposure and HLA in healthy donors. CDR3 length equals 17 residues. CDR1 is GTSNPN and CDR2 is SVGIG in the germline V gene (reference sequence). Study outcomes and limitations: Most of the CMV-associated TCR beta chains (in a later analysis) appeared to be HLA-restricted. Researchers catalogued approximately 170 TCR beta chains as cytomegalovirus-associated.

Sequencing was performed on PBMCs. The TCR sequence derives from a woman aged 45-59 years in good health and CMV-seropositive. This rearrangement joins TRBV30 to TRBJ2-6; D may be TRBD2 (6 bases). The DNA for the CDR3 is TGTGCCTGGAGTGTAAGTACGGGAGAGTCTGGGGCCAACGCCCTGACTTTC. Residues: CAWSVSTGESGANALTF.